One T cell receptor beta chain is described in this entry. Its cognate antigen is unknown. The CDR3 loop spans 13 amino acids. CDR1 and CDR2 (germline): MNHNS, SASEGT. Trimming stripped 4 bases from V and 3 bases from J, with 7 bases between. The sample originates from a study of post-analysis software for immune sequencing data. Incorporated into the TCR beta cDNA libraries were unique molecular identifiers, which served to reduce PCR and sequencing biases. TCRdb re-called the PCR reads through MiXCR, storing one row per CDR3 protein. The sample records a few hundred thousand distinct CDR3 sequences, around 40% being singletons. General study points: Significantly lower normalized Chao1 diversity was found in patients with multiple sclerosis relative to controls. Compared with controls, patients had more of about 5 TRBV segments, including TRBV5-6, TRBV5-1 and TRBV20-1.

The sequencing sample was made of blood. The chain links TRBV6-1 to TRBJ1-5, with no clear D. This TCR derives from a girl aged 5-17 years with multiple sclerosis. CDR3 region: CASSGQVNQPQHF. DNA for the CDR3: TGTGCCAGCAGTGGGCAGGTCAATCAGCCCCAGCATTTT.